This paragraph covers one T cell receptor (beta chain) sequence. The CDR3 length is 15 residues. Germline V gives CDR1 SGHTA, CDR2 FQGNSA. Trimming took 5 bases from V and 4 from J, leaving 18 bases between them. In the authors' methods: Reference gene primer amplification gave nucleated cell count estimates. Clones were read by immunoSEQ multiplex PCR, and TCRdb kept only the in-frame ones, dropping some. V and J calls and clone size are copied from that table; D and trimming were computed from the DNA. The sample contains a few hundred thousand clones, around 87% of which appear only once. This sample stems from a study of blood T cell repertoires in COVID-19. About the research overall: PBMCs, B-cell-depleted T cells, or T cells provided the cDNA or gDNA that made up the material.

The TCR sequence derives from a man younger than 30 with active or convalescent COVID-19. The sequencing sample was made of peripheral blood. J is TRBJ2-7 and V is TRBV7-2; the D gene is possibly TRBD1 (6 bases). Written as DNA, the CDR3 is TGTGCCAGCAGCCAGGTTACAGGGTCGTGGTACGAGCAGTACTTC. Encoded protein: CASSQVTGSWYEQYF.